The 25 T cell receptor beta chains listed next were all sequenced from one sample in a study of monozygotic twins with inflammatory bowel disease (dated by TCRdb to the late 2010s). The library came from 5' RACE. The sequencer listed for this sample is Illumina HiSeq 2500. TCRdb reprocessed the reads and provides one entry for every CDR3 protein sequence; no DNA is given. This sample's table carries approximately 400,000 distinct CDR3 sequences. The top ten hold more than 2% of the sample. The sequencing input was blood. All receptors derive from a human donor with ulcerative colitis or Crohn's disease, or a healthy co-twin of an affected twin (not recorded which).

This chain uses TRBV11-2 with TRBJ2-5. The CDR3 spans 13 residues. CDR1 is SGHAT and CDR2 is FQNNGV in the germline V gene. CDR3 amino acids: CASSVGVRETQYF.

The genes are TRBV7-3 and TRBJ1-1; the TCRdb D gene call, TRBD1, has no DNA to confirm it. The CDR3 runs to 15 residues. Per germline, CDR1 SGHTA and CDR2 FQGTGA. The CDR3 reads CASSLFLQGDTEAFF.

V is TRBV14 and J is TRBJ2-7; TCRdb's D call of TRBD1 is untestable without DNA. Germline CDR1 reads SGHDN; CDR2 reads FVKESK. CDR3 length: 13 residues. The CDR3 loop is CASSQDVRGWQYF.

This chain uses TRBV27 with TRBJ2-3; TCRdb names TRBD1, which stays unverified in the absence of DNA. Germline lookup yields CDR1 MNHEY and CDR2 SMNVEV (reference sequence). This CDR3 has 15 amino acids. Here the CDR3 reads CASHQFGASQDTQYF.

V gene TRBV7-6 combines with J gene TRBJ2-7; TCRdb's D call, TRBD1, is unchecked because there is no DNA. Germline CDR1 SGHVS, CDR2 FNYEAQ. This CDR3 is built from 15 residues. The CDR3 loop reads CASSPGRQGGYEQYF.

The chain's CDR3 is CASSKRQGLNQPQHF. V usage is TRBV7-8 and J usage is TRBJ1-5; the D gene TCRdb calls, TRBD1, cannot be checked with no DNA. The CDR3 covers 15 residues. The germline CDR1 and CDR2 sequences are SGHVS and FQNEAQ.

The chain employs TRBV20-1 and TRBJ2-1; TCRdb lists TRBD2, though no DNA is available to test this call. The CDR3 runs to 14 residues. Germline CDR1 DFQATT, CDR2 SNEGSKA (reference sequence). CDR3 sequence: CSARHAGGRNEQFF.

V is TRBV3-1 and J is TRBJ1-2. The V gene's germline CDR1 is LGHDT and CDR2 YNNKEL (reference sequence). The length of the CDR3 is 11 residues. This chain's CDR3 is CASSDYDGYTF.

The chain recombines TRBV12-3 or TRBV12-4 with TRBJ1-4. This CDR3 contains 13 residues. The CDR3 is CASSRGRTEKLFF.

This chain uses TRBV6-5 with TRBJ1-6. This CDR3 has 13 amino acids. Looked up from germline, CDR1 is MNHEY and CDR2 is SVGAGI. The CDR3 here is CASSLLPDSPLHF.

This chain joins TRBV10-2 and TRBJ1-6. Germline CDR1 and CDR2: WSHSY and SAAADI. The CDR3 is 17 amino acids. CDR3 amino acids: CASSESDGSSYNSPLHF.

V usage is TRBV29-1 and J usage is TRBJ2-1; TCRdb returns TRBD2, unconfirmable since there is no DNA. This CDR3 has 17 amino acids. Germline V gives CDR1 SQVTM, CDR2 ANQGSEA. CDR3 loop: CSVESLGGGWSYNEQFF.

The chain is built from TRBV5-1 and TRBJ2-3. From germline, CDR1 is SGHRS and CDR2 YFSETQ. This CDR3 has 14 residues. CDR3 amino acids: CASSLSMAGRTQYF. The full variable domain, with the rest looked up from reference TRBV5-1 and TRBJ2-3, is KAGVTQTPRYLIKTRGQQVTLSCSPISGHRSVSWYQQTPGQGLQFLFEYFSETQRNKGNFPGRFSGRQFSNSRSEMNVSTLELGDSALYLCASSLSMAGRTQYFGPGTRLTVL.

V is TRBV1 and J is TRBJ2-4. TRBV1 is tagged as a pseudogene. The CDR3 consists of 16 residues. CDR3 sequence reads: CTSSQVYQGAKNIQYF.

The V call is TRBV7-9, the J call TRBJ2-5; TCRdb's D call, TRBD1, is unchecked because there is no DNA. This CDR3 has 15 amino acids. Germline lookup yields CDR1 SEHNR and CDR2 FQNEAQ (reference sequence). The CDR3 spells CASSLRRDREETQYF.

The chain links TRBV12-3 or TRBV12-4 to TRBJ1-2; TCRdb calls TRBD1, which cannot be checked without DNA. The CDR3 loop spans 18 amino acids. The CDR3 reads CASRTSPGQGARGYGYTF.

The V call is TRBV10-2, the J call TRBJ2-3; the D call from TCRdb, TRBD1, cannot be confirmed without DNA. Germline CDR1 WSHSY, CDR2 SAAADI. The CDR3 totals 16 residues. The CDR3: CAIRGRLAGPTDTQYF.

V gene TRBV11-2 combines with J gene TRBJ1-1; TCRdb lists TRBD1, though no DNA is available to test this call. The CDR3 sequence is 15 residues long. Germline assignment: CDR1 SGHAT and CDR2 FQNNGV. CDR3 protein: CASSFRRGLNTEAFF.

This sequence joins TRBV4-3 and TRBJ1-1; the D call from TCRdb, TRBD1, cannot be confirmed without DNA. Per the germline V gene, CDR1 is LGHNA and CDR2 is YSLEER. This CDR3 comprises 15 residues. CDR3 region: CASSQGRGPNTEAFF.

V is TRBV5-1 and J is TRBJ2-5. Germline V gene sequence: CDR1 SGHRS, CDR2 YFSETQ. CDR3 length: 13 amino acids. The CDR3 sequence is CASSLDSKETQYF.

The chain joins TRBV4-2 to TRBJ2-4; the D call of TRBD2 rests on TCRdb alone, since no DNA is present to check it. This CDR3 contains 16 residues. Germline CDR1 reads LGHNA; CDR2 reads YNFKEQ. This chain's CDR3 is CASSQEPGLQADIQYF.

The V gene is TRBV10-2, the J gene TRBJ2-5. This CDR3 is 15 amino acids long. Per germline, CDR1 WSHSY and CDR2 SAAADI. This CDR3 reads CASSEGSHGQETQYF.

The rearrangement uses TRBV6-1 and TRBJ2-1. This CDR3 has 12 amino acids. Germline values: CDR1 MNHNS, CDR2 SASEGT. This CDR3 reads CASSEFGDEQFF.

The gene calls are TRBV4-3 and TRBJ2-2. The CDR3 extends over 16 amino acids. Germline V gene lookup returns CDR1 LGHNA and CDR2 YSLEER. CDR3 amino acids: CASSWQHGPNGGELFF.

The chain combines TRBV28 with TRBJ1-5. The germline V gene encodes CDR1 MDHEN and CDR2 SYDVKM. The CDR3 extends over 13 amino acids. CDR3 loop: CASKGGVNQPQHF.